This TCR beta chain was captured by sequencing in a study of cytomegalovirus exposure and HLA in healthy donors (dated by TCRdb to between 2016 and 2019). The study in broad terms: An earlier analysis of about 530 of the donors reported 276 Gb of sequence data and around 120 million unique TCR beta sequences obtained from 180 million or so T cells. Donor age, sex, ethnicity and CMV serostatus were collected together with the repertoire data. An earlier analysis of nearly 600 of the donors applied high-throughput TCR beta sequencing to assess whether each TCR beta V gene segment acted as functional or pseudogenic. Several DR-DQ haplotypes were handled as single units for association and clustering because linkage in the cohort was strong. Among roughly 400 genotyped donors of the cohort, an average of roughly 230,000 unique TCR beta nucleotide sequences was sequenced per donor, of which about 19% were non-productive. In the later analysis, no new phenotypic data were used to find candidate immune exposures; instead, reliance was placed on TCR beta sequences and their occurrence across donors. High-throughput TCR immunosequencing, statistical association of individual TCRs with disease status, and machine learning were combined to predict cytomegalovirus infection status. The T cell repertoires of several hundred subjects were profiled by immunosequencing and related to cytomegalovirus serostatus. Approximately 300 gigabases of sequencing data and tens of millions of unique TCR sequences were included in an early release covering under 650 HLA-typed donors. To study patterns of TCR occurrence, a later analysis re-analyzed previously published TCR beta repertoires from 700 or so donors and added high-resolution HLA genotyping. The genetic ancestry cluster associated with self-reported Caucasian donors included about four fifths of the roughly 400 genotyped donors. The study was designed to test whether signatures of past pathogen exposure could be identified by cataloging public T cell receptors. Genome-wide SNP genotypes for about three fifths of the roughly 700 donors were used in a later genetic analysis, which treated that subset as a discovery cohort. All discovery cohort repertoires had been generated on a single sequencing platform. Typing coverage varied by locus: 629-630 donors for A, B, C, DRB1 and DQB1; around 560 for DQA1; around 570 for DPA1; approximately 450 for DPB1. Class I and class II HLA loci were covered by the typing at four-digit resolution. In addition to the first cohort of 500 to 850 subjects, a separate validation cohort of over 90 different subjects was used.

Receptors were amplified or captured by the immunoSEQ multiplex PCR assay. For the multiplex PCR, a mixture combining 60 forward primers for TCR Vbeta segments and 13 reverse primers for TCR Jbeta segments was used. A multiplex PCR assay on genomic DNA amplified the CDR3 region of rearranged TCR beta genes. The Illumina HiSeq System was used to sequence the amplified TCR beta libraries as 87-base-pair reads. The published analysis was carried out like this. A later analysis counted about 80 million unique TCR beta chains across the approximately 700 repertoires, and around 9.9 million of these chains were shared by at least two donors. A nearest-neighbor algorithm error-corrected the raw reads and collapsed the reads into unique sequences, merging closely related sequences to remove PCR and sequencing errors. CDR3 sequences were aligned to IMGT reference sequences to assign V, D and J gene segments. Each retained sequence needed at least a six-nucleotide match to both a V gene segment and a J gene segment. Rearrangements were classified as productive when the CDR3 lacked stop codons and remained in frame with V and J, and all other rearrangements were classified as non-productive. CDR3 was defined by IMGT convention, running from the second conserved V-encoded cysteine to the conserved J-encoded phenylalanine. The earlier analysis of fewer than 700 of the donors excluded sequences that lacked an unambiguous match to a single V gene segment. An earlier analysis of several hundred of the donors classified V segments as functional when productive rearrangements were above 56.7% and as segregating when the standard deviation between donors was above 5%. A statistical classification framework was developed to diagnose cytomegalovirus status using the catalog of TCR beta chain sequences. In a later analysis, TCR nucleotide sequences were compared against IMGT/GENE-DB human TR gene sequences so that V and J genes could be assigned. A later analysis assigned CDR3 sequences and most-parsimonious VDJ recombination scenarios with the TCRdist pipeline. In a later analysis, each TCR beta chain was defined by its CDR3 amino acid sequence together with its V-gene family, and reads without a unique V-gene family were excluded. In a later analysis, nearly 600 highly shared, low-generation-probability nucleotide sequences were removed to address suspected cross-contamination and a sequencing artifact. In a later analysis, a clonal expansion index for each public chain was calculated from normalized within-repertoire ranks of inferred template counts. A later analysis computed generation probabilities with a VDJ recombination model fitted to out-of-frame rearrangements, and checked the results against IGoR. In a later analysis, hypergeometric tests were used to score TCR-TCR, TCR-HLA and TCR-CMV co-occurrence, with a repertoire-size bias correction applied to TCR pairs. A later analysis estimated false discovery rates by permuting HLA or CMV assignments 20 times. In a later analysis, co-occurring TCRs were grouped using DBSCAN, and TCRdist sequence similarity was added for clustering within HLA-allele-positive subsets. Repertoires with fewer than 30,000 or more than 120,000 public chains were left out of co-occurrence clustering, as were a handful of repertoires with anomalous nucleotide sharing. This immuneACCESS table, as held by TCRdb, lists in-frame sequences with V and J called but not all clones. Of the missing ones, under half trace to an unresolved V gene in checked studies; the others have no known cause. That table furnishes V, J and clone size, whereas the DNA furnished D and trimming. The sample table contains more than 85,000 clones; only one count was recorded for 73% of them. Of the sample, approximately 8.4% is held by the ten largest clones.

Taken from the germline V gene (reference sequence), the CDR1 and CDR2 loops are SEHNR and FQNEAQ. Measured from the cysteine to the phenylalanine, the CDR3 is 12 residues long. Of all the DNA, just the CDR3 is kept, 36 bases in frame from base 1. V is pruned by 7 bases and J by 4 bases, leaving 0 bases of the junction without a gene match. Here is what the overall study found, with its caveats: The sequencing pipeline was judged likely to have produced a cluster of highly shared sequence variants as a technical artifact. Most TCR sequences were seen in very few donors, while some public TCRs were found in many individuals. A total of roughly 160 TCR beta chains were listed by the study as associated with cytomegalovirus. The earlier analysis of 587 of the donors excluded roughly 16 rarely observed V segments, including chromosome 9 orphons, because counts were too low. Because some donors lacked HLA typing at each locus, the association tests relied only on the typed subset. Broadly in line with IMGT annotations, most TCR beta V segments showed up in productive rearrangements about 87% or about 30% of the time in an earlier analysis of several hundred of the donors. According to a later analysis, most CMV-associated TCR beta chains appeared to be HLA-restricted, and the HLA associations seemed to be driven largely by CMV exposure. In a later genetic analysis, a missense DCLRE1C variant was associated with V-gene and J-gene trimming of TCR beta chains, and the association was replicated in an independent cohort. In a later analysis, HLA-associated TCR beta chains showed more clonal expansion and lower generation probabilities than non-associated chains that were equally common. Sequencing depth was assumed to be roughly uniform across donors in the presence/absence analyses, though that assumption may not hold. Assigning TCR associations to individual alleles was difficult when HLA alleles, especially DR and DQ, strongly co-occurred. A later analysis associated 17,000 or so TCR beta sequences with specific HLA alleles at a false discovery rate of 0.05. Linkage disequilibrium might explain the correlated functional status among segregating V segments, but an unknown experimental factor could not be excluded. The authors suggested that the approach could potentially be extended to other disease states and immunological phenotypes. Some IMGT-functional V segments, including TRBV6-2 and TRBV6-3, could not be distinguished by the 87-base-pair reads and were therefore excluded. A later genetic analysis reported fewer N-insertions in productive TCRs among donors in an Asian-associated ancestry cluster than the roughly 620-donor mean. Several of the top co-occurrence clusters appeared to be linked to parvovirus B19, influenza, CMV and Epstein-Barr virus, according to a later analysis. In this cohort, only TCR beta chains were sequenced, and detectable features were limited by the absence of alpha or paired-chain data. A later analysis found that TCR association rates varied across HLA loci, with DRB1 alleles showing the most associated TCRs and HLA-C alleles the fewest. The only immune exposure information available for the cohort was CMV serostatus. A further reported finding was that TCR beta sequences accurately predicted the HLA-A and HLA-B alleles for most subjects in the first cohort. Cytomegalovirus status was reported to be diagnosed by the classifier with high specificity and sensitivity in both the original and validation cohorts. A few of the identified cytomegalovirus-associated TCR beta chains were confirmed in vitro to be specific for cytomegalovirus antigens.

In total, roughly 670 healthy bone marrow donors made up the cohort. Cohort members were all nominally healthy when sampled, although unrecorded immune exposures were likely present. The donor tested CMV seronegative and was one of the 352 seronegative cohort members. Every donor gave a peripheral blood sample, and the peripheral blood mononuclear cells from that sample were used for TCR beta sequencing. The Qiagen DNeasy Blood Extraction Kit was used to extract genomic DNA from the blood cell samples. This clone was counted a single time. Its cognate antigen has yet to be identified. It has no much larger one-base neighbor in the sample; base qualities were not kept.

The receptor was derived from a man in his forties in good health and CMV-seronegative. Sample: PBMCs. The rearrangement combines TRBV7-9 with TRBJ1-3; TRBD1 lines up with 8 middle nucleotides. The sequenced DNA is TGTGCCAGCACAGGGGGCGGAAACACCATATATTTT. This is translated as CASTGGGNTIYF.